The 11 T cell receptor beta chains below all came from one sample that was sequenced in a study of lymphopenia after photon versus proton radiotherapy. TCRdb keeps only in-frame clones here, not all; method: immunoSEQ multiplex PCR. The top ten clones hold about 4.7% of a sample with approximately 170,000 clones, roughly nine tenths of them seen once. Here the sequenced sample was peripheral blood, taken from a patient treated with photon-based radiotherapy. The receptor source for this set is a man in his fifties with gastric cancer.

The V and J genes are TRBV10-2 and TRBJ1-5, with D unresolved. V was shortened by 8 bases and J by 4 bases, with 18 bases between the two germline ends. The CDR3 has 15 residues. Looked up from germline, CDR1 is WSHSY and CDR2 is SAAADI. In DNA form, the CDR3 reads TGCGCCAGCCAAGAATCGGCCCAGGCGAATCAGCCCCAGCATTTT. Its protein is CASQESAQANQPQHF.

This clone was seen once. The chain links TRBV28 to TRBJ1-2, with 8 nucleotides matching TRBD1. CDR3 length: 15 residues. Germline CDR1 MDHEN, CDR2 SYDVKM. With 1 base clipped from V and 3 bases from J, the junction kept 4 bases outside the gene matches. This CDR3 is CASSLLGRGHYGYTF. The CDR3 region has the DNA TGTGCCAGCAGTTTATTGGGCAGGGGGCACTATGGCTACACCTTC.

The rearrangement uses TRBV27 and TRBJ1-1, with D unresolved. From germline, CDR1 is MNHEY and CDR2 SMNVEV (reference sequence). Trimming pared 0 bases from V and 4 bases from J, leaving 9 bases between. The CDR3 contains 14 residues. CDR3 residues: CASSLSSGVTEAFF. The CDR3 DNA follows: TGTGCCAGCAGTTTATCGAGTGGGGTCACTGAAGCTTTCTTT.

The rearrangement joins TRBV5-1 to TRBJ2-1; no clear D gene. CDR1 and CDR2 (germline): SGHRS, YFSETQ. CDR3 length: 15 residues. V was cut by 2 bases and J by 2 bases, with 11 bases left in between. CDR3 nucleotides: TGCGCCAGCAGCTTCGAGGCACAAACCTACAATGAGCAGTTCTTC. It is translated as CASSFEAQTYNEQFF.

The rearrangement joins TRBV16 to TRBJ1-2; D is possibly TRBD1 (5 bases). This CDR3 spans 16 amino acids. Per germline, CDR1 KGHSY and CDR2 FQNENV. V dropped 0 bases and J dropped 6 bases, with 17 bases sitting between them. The DNA for the CDR3 is TGTGCCAGCAGCCAATCAGGGGTGGACCGGCGGAATGGCTACACCTTC. This sequence encodes CASSQSGVDRRNGYTF.

The rearrangement links TRBV9 to TRBJ1-1; D gene ambiguous. The length of the CDR3 is 12 residues. Trimming stripped 0 bases from V and 8 bases from J, with 8 bases between. Germline V gene data show CDR1 as SGDLS and CDR2 as YYNGEE. The DNA of the CDR3 is TGTGCCAGCAGCGTAGTAGGCAGAGAAGCTTTCTTT. This sequence encodes CASSVVGREAFF.

This clone has a single count. In DNA, the CDR3 is TGTGCCAGCAGTTTGTCCAGGGGGAATCAGCCCCAGCATTTT. Amino acid sequence: CASSLSRGNQPQHF. The chain has TRBV27 and TRBJ1-5, with 7 bases identical to TRBD1. Germline trimming cut 3 bases from V and 4 bases from J; bases unmatched to any gene: 3. This CDR3 has 14 amino acids. The germline gives CDR1 MNHEY, CDR2 SMNVEV (reference sequence).

This chain connects TRBV5-4 to TRBJ2-5, with TRBD2 as a possible D gene (7 bases). V was trimmed by 4 bases and J by 2 bases, leaving 12 bases between them. The V gene's germline CDR1 is SGHNT and CDR2 YYREEE (reference sequence). The length of the CDR3 is 14 residues. The DNA of the CDR3 is TGTGCCAGCAGCCAAGGGGGGGTACAAGAGACCCAGTACTTC. It is translated as CASSQGGVQETQYF.

The chain recombines TRBV7-3 with TRBJ2-3, with 8 bases identical to TRBD2. The ends lost 4 bases at V and 10 bases at J; junction bases unmatched: 4. The CDR3 spans 12 residues. CDR1 and CDR2 (germline): SGHTA, FQGTGA. CDR3 protein: CASSSPGLAQYF. The CDR3 DNA sequence: TGTGCCAGCAGCTCGCCGGGACTAGCGCAGTATTTT.

In this sample, this clone turned up a few times. The rearrangement links TRBV6-1 to TRBJ1-2; tentative D call: TRBD1 (5 bases). The germline V gene has CDR1 MNHNS and CDR2 SASEGT. The CDR3 runs 11 residues. V dropped 7 bases and J dropped 8 bases, with 11 bases sitting between them. CDR3 loop: CASNAGLGYTF. CDR3 sequence (DNA): TGTGCCAGCAACGCAGGGTTAGGCTACACCTTC.

The chain carries TRBV5-1 and TRBJ2-5; tentatively, D is TRBD1 or TRBD2 (5 bases each). The V end was cut by 0 bases, the J end by 1 base, with 10 bases between. Per germline, CDR1 SGHRS and CDR2 YFSETQ. The CDR3 length is 15 residues. The CDR3 sequence is CASSLVGDPQETQYF. Here the CDR3 DNA reads TGCGCCAGCAGCTTGGTGGGGGACCCCCAAGAGACCCAGTACTTC.